One sample yielded the 8 T cell receptor beta chains listed below, sequenced in a study of T cell responses to AZD1222 COVID-19 vaccine. The repertoire was sequenced with immunoSEQ multiplex PCR; TCRdb's copy has only in-frame clones and lacks some. The table includes 130,000 or so clones, more than 90% detected once. The specimen was peripheral blood, collected on day 0 of AZD1222 vaccination. These receptors all stem from an adult in good health.

This clone was observed once. V gene TRBV5-1 combines with J gene TRBJ2-1, with 8 bases aligning to TRBD2. Trimming took 2 bases from V and 6 from J; bases not matched to a gene: 7. CDR1 is SGHRS and CDR2 is YFSETQ in the germline V gene. The CDR3 sequence is 15 residues long. CDR3 protein: CASSFGVAGTNEQFF. CDR3 sequence (DNA): TGCGCCAGCAGCTTCGGGGTAGCGGGGACCAATGAGCAGTTCTTC.

This clone was detected once. This chain connects TRBV19 to TRBJ2-1; tentative D call: TRBD1 (5 bases). The CDR3 runs 15 residues. Germline V gene data show CDR1 as LNHDA and CDR2 as SQIVND (reference sequence). V was trimmed by 2 bases and J by 8 bases, leaving 16 bases between them. For the CDR3, the DNA is TGTGCCAGTAGTATAAGAGGCGAGACAGCCCATGAGCAGTTCTTC. Protein product: CASSIRGETAHEQFF.

The genes are TRBV4-1 and TRBJ2-2; D might be TRBD2 (6 bases). V was clipped by 4 bases and J by 6 bases, with 15 bases between them. Germline lookup yields CDR1 MGHRA and CDR2 YSYEKL. This CDR3 region has 15 residues. In DNA form, the CDR3 reads TGCGCCAGCAGCCGGGGTCTGGAGGGAGCCGGGGAGCTGTTTTTT. Its protein product is CASSRGLEGAGELFF.

The chain combines TRBV7-9 with TRBJ2-7; no clear D. The germline V gene encodes CDR1 SEHNR and CDR2 FQNEAQ (reference sequence). V lost 3 bases, J lost 3 bases, and 6 bases lay in between. This CDR3 has 12 residues. DNA of the CDR3: TGTGCCAGCAGCTTGGAGTACTACGAGCAGTACTTC. This codes for CASSLEYYEQYF.

The rearrangement links TRBV5-4 to TRBJ1-3; tentative D call: TRBD1 (5 bases). The CDR3 covers 14 residues. Trimming shortened V by 0 bases and J by 7 bases, and 11 bases separated the two germline ends. Germline loops: CDR1 SGHNT, CDR2 YYREEE (reference sequence). In DNA, the CDR3 is TGTGCCAGCAGCTTGGTGGGGCAAGCTAACACCATATATTTT. Translating gives CASSLVGQANTIYF.

The rearrangement uses TRBV6-6 and TRBJ2-7; 7 nucleotides agree with TRBD1. Germline lookup yields CDR1 MNHNY and CDR2 SVGAGI (reference sequence). The J segment lost 3 bases and the V segment lost 5 bases, leaving 10 bases of the junction unmatched. CDR3 length: 15 residues. In DNA form, the CDR3 reads TGTGCCAGCAGTCCACCGGGACAGCATGACTACGAGCAGTACTTC. This sequence encodes CASSPPGQHDYEQYF.

The J gene is TRBJ1-1, the V gene TRBV19, with 8 bases matching TRBD1. The CDR3 has 17 residues. Losses at the gene ends were 5 bases for V and 4 bases for J; bases not matched to a gene: 15. Germline V lookup: CDR1 LNHDA, CDR2 SQIVND (reference sequence). The chain's CDR3 is CASSSWTGSVPRTEAFF. The CDR3, as DNA: TGTGCCAGTAGTTCCTGGACAGGGTCGGTTCCCCGCACTGAAGCTTTCTTT.

The V gene is TRBV5-8, the J gene TRBJ2-5; 10 bases align to TRBD1. Germline V CDR1 and CDR2: SGHTS, YDEGEE. V was pared by 6 bases and J by 5 bases, with 4 bases of the junction left unmatched. The CDR3 sequence is 13 residues long. This CDR3 is CASTRDRGETQYF. CDR3 in DNA: TGTGCCAGCACTAGGGACAGGGGTGAGACCCAGTACTTC.